The next 18 T cell receptor beta chains were all read from a single sample in a study of human T cells and chemical hapten exposure. Each CDR3 protein is one row after TCRdb ran MiXCR on the RACE reads. The sample lists more than 150,000 distinct CDR3 sequences, approximately 14% seen once, with 1.7% in the top ten. Time point here: patch test 1, 2 weeks after DPC sensitization. Sample treatment: therapeutic diphenylcyclopropenone sensitization with weekly scalp DPC. Specimen: whole blood, collected in connection with sensitization to the hapten diphenylcyclopropenone (DPC). All receptors come from a woman in her 30s with alopecia areata. Some clones in this sample may be carry-over from other donors' samples.

The J gene is TRBJ1-5, the V gene TRBV28; D may be TRBD1 (5 bases). V was clipped by 7 bases and J by 11 bases, with 15 bases between them. CDR1 is MDHEN, CDR2 SYDVKM, per germline. This CDR3 contains 12 residues. The CDR3 DNA reads as TGTGCCAGCACCCCCCCCCGGGGGGCCCAGCATTTT. Residues: CASTPPRGAQHF.

V usage is TRBV4-2 and J usage is TRBJ1-2, with 8 bases that match TRBD1. CDR3 length: 13 residues. V lost 3 bases and J lost 6; bases outside the gene matches: 3. Germline V lookup: CDR1 LGHNA, CDR2 YNFKEQ. CDR3 loop: CASSHPDRDGYTF. The CDR3 nucleotides are TGTGCCAGCAGCCACCCGGACAGGGATGGCTACACCTTC.

V and J are TRBV7-2 and TRBJ2-5; D assignment may be TRBD1 or TRBD2 (6 bases each). V was cut by 5 bases and J by 2 bases, with 9 bases left in between. Germline V gene lookup returns CDR1 SGHTA and CDR2 FQGNSA. CDR3 length equals 13 residues. The CDR3 reads CASSRGQQETQYF. The CDR3 DNA reads as TGTGCCAGCAGCCGGGGGCAGCAAGAGACCCAGTACTTC.

The genes are TRBV2 and TRBJ1-6; D is uncertain. The V gene's germline CDR1 is SNHLY and CDR2 FYNNEI. The CDR3 is made up of 14 amino acids. The V end lost 5 bases, the J end lost 0 bases, and 5 bases lay between the germline ends. The CDR3 DNA follows: TGTGCCAGCAGTTCGAACTCCTATAATTCACCCCTCCACTTT. Translating gives CASSSNSYNSPLHF.

V usage is TRBV21-1 and J usage is TRBJ1-5. TRBV21-1 is flagged as a pseudogene. CDR3 length: 15 residues. The CDR3 region has the DNA TGTGCCTTTCCGCGAAGGTTAATGCCAGTCAGCCCCCAGCATTTT. Its translation: CAFPRRLMPVSPQHF.

This clonotype was counted at least ten times. The chain has TRBV11-1 and TRBJ2-6, with no clear D. V dropped 2 bases and J dropped 9 bases, with 20 bases sitting between them. The CDR3 contains 17 residues. Germline CDR1 is SGHAT and CDR2 is FQDESV (reference sequence). The CDR3, as DNA: TGTGCCAGCAGCTTATCCCTACAAGGTGGAACCCTCAACGTCCTGACTTTC. Its protein is CASSLSLQGGTLNVLTF.

This clonotype showed up many times. CDR3 DNA sequence: TGTGCCAGCAGTACGGGATGGAGTCGGGGAGATCAGCCCCAGCATTTT. It specifies CASSTGWSRGDQPQHF. The rearrangement uses TRBV6-2 or TRBV6-3 and TRBJ1-5, with no clear D. CDR1 and CDR2 (germline): MNHEY, SVGEGT. The CDR3 loop spans 16 amino acids. V was pared by 5 bases and J by 5 bases, with 19 bases between.

The chain has TRBV28 and TRBJ2-7; TRBD1 aligns across 7 bases. The J segment lost 6 bases and the V segment lost 3 bases, leaving 5 bases of the junction unmatched. This CDR3 region has 13 residues. Per germline, CDR1 MDHEN and CDR2 SYDVKM. This CDR3 is CASSLGQFGEQYF. CDR3 sequence (DNA): TGTGCCAGCAGTTTGGGACAGTTCGGCGAGCAGTACTTC.

The sample holds many counts of this clonotype. V is TRBV9 and J is TRBJ2-1; 9 bases are a match to TRBD2. CDR3 length equals 15 residues. The germline CDR1 and CDR2 sequences are SGDLS and YYNGEE. After removal of 4 bases from V and 8 bases from J, the junction contained 10 bases not matched to a gene. CDR3 protein: CASSPRSGRSDEQFF. The CDR3 region has the DNA TGTGCCAGCAGCCCCAGGAGCGGGAGGTCCGATGAGCAGTTCTTC.

This chain links TRBV7-9 with TRBJ1-6; 10 bases agree with TRBD1. The length of the CDR3 is 16 residues. V lost 4 bases, J lost 10 bases, and 10 bases stayed unmatched. CDR1 is SEHNR and CDR2 is FQNEAQ in the germline V gene (reference sequence). CDR3 in amino acids: CASSYASGTGDSPLHF. The CDR3 nucleotides are TGTGCCAGCAGCTACGCTTCCGGGACAGGGGACTCACCCCTCCACTTT.

V gene TRBV12-3 or TRBV12-4 combines with J gene TRBJ2-3; 10 nucleotides align to TRBD2. V gave up 6 bases and J gave up 6 bases; unmatched junction bases: 9. The length of the CDR3 is 15 residues. The CDR3 coding sequence is TGTGCCAGCAGGCTAGATCTAGCGGGGGTGGATACGCAGTATTTT. This translates into CASRLDLAGVDTQYF.

This clonotype was counted many times. Sequence at one end of the junction differs from germline and may be a read error. CDR3 DNA: TGTGCCAGCAGCCGGACAGGGGGCAACCAGCCCCAGCATTTT. Amino acids: CASSRTGGNQPQHF. The chain combines TRBV6-5 with TRBJ1-5; 11 bases line up with TRBD1. Germline loops: CDR1 MNHEY, CDR2 SVGAGI. The length of the CDR3 is 14 residues.

This clonotype was found many times. The rearrangement uses TRBV5-1 and TRBJ1-1, with D possibly being TRBD1 (6 bases). The CDR3 contains 14 residues. The germline gives CDR1 SGHRS, CDR2 YFSETQ. Deletions cut 2 bases from V and 1 base from J, with 9 bases between. As DNA, the CDR3 is TGCGCCAGCAGCTTTGAACAGGGGAACACTGAAGCTTTCTTT. Translating gives CASSFEQGNTEAFF.

V usage is TRBV20-1 and J usage is TRBJ1-5, with TRBD1 identical over 10 bases. Germline values: CDR1 DFQATT, CDR2 SNEGSKA (reference sequence). Unmatched junction bases numbered 12, after V lost 4 bases and J lost 3 bases. CDR3 length: 17 residues. The CDR3 here is CSAIAPGQGMYNQPQHF. CDR3 in DNA: TGCAGTGCTATAGCCCCGGGACAGGGGATGTACAATCAGCCCCAGCATTTT.

This clonotype was observed a handful of times. The chain recombines TRBV6-5 with TRBJ1-1; D gene ambiguous. Germline CDR1 is MNHEY and CDR2 is SVGAGI. V was clipped by 2 bases and J by 0 bases, with 10 bases between them. The CDR3 extends over 15 amino acids. The CDR3 nucleotides read TGTGCCAGCAGTTACACTTATACACTGAACACTGAAGCTTTCTTT. This sequence encodes CASSYTYTLNTEAFF.

V gene TRBV5-1 combines with J gene TRBJ2-7, with TRBD1 matching over 9 bases. CDR1 is SGHRS, CDR2 YFSETQ, per germline. This CDR3 is 15 amino acids long. V shed 2 bases and J 3 bases; nucleotides not matched to a gene: 6. The chain's CDR3 is CASSFSQGAHYEQYF. CDR3 coding DNA: TGCGCCAGCAGCTTCTCACAGGGGGCCCACTACGAGCAGTACTTC.

This clonotype has a count of ten or more. The V call is TRBV4-2, the J call TRBJ2-4; 8 bases fit TRBD1. This CDR3 comprises 16 residues. CDR1 and CDR2 from the germline V gene are LGHNA and YNFKEQ. The ends lost 0 bases at V and 9 bases at J; junction bases unmatched: 10. The CDR3 DNA reads as TGTGCCAGCAGCCAAGATGCCCAGGGGGCGCTTAGCATTCAGTACTTC. This sequence encodes CASSQDAQGALSIQYF.

The J gene is TRBJ2-1, the V gene TRBV2; 9 positions match TRBD1. Trimming at V came to 0 bases and at J to 8 bases, leaving 8 bases not matched to a gene. Per germline, CDR1 SNHLY and CDR2 FYNNEI. This CDR3 is built from 16 residues. The CDR3 reads CASSEAAGTGRDEQFF. CDR3 DNA sequence: TGTGCCAGCAGTGAAGCAGCAGGGACAGGGAGGGATGAGCAGTTCTTC.